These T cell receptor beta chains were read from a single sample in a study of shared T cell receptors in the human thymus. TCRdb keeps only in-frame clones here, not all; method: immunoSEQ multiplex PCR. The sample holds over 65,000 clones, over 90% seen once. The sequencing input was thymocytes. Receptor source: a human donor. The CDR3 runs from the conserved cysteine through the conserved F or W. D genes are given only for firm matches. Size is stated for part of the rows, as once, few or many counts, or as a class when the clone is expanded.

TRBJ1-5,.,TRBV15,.,TGTGCCACCAGCCCTCATACCCAGCCCCAGCATTTT,CATSPHTQPQHF
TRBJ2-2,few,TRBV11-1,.,TGTGCCAGCAGCTGGGGCCGGGGTCTCAACACCGGGGAGCTGTTTTTT,CASSWGRGLNTGELFF
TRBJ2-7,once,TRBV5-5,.,TGTGCCAGCAGCTTCGATTTGGAAAACTACGAGCAGTACTTC,CASSFDLENYEQYF
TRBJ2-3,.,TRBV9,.,TGTGCCAGCAGCGTAGCCCCGGAGGGAGTGGGGCACCGCACGGGTACGCAGTATTTT,CASSVAPEGVGHRTGTQYF
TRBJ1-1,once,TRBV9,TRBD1,TGTGCCAGCAGCTTGAAAGGGGGCGGCCAGAACTTGTTGAACACTGAAGCTTTCTTT,CASSLKGGGQNLLNTEAFF
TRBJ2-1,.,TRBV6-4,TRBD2,TGTGCCAGCAGTGACCCAGCGGGGGTCTACAATGAGCAGTTCTTC,CASSDPAGVYNEQFF
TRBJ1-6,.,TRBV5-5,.,TGTGCCAGCAGCTGGCGTTTGAGACAGAAGAATAATTCACCCCTCCACTTT,CASSWRLRQKNNSPLHF
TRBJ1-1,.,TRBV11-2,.,TGTGCCAGCAGCTTACTTACTTTGGGGACGGAGAACACTGAAGCTTTCTTT,CASSLLTLGTENTEAFF
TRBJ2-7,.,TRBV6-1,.,TGTGCCAGCAGGCCTGGACAGTCCTCGAAGCAGTACTTC,CASRPGQSSKQYF
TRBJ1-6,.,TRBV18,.,TGTGCCAGCTCACGGCAGGCGATGGGGCCATCCCTCCACTTT,CASSRQAMGPSLHF
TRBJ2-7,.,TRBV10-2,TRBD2,TGCGCCAGCAGTGCCGGACTAGCGGGACCATACGAGCAGTACTTC,CASSAGLAGPYEQYF
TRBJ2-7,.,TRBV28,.,TGTGCCAGCAGTTTGAGTCAGTCGGTCAATAACAGGGTGGGATCCTACGAGCAGTACTTC,CASSLSQSVNNRVGSYEQYF
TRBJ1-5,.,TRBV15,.,TGTGCCACCAGCAGAGATAAGGTGACAGCTAATCAGCCCCAGCATTTT,CATSRDKVTANQPQHF
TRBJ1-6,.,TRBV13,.,TGTGCCAGCAGCGAAGAGTGGAAGAATTCACCCCTCCACTTT,CASSEEWKNSPLHF
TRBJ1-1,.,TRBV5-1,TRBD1,TGCGCCAGCAGCGGGAGAACAGGGGAATCGAACACTGAAGCTTTCTTT,CASSGRTGESNTEAFF
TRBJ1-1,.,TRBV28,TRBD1,TGTGCCAGCATTTCTTGGGACAGGGGGACTGAAGCTTTCTTT,CASISWDRGTEAFF
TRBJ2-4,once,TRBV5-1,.,TGCGCCAGCAGCTTGGTCTCCCCTGGGCAGGCAAGGGTAGCCAAAAACATTCAGTACTTC,CASSLVSPGQARVAKNIQYF
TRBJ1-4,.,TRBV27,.,TGTGCCAGCAGTCCAGGGGCGGGAGTTAATGAAAAACTGTTTTTT,CASSPGAGVNEKLFF
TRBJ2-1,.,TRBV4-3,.,TGCGCCAGCAGCGCCCAGGAGGGGTTCGAGGGTTACAATGAGCAGTTCTTC,CASSAQEGFEGYNEQFF
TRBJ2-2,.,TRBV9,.,TGTGCCAGCAGCGTAGACTTGAACACCGGGGAGCTGTTTTTT,CASSVDLNTGELFF
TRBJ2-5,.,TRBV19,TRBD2,TGTGCCAGTAGTCACTTTGGGCGACGACTAGCGGGGGGCCAAGAGACCCAGTACTTC,CASSHFGRRLAGGQETQYF
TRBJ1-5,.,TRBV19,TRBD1,TGTGCCAGTAGTACAGGGGGGGGATCCAATCAGCCCCAGCATTTT,CASSTGGGSNQPQHF